These 30 T cell receptor beta chains were all obtained from the same sample, sequenced in a study of blood T cell repertoires in COVID-19. Profiled with immunoSEQ multiplex PCR; TCRdb holds only in-frame clones, not every one. The data show roughly 340,000 clones, with around nine tenths seen just once and 2.5% to 4% held by the top ten. The specimen sequenced was peripheral blood. The source of these receptors is a woman under 30 who had recovered from COVID-19.

The chain joins TRBV24-1 to TRBJ2-5; D is possibly TRBD2 (6 bases). Trimming shortened V by 4 bases and J by 5 bases, and 16 bases separated the two germline ends. Germline CDR1 and CDR2: KGHDR and SFDVKD. This CDR3 contains 15 residues. CDR3 nucleotides: TGTGCCACCAGTGACCGAGGAGGGCCGGGGGAGACCCAGTACTTC. As protein: CATSDRGGPGETQYF.

The chain recombines TRBV27 with TRBJ2-5, with 9 nucleotides matching TRBD2. Per germline, CDR1 MNHEY and CDR2 SMNVEV (reference sequence). J gave up 5 bases and V 5 bases, and 9 bases lay outside the gene matches. This CDR3 is built from 15 residues. DNA of the CDR3: TGTGCCAGCAGTCCGTTTGCGGGAGGGCTGGAGACCCAGTACTTC. It translates to CASSPFAGGLETQYF.

The chain links TRBV11-2 to TRBJ2-1; unclear D gene. This CDR3 has 15 amino acids. The ends were cut back, 1 base at V and 0 bases at J, with 7 bases in the middle. Germline CDR1 reads SGHAT; CDR2 reads FQNNGV. DNA for the CDR3: TGTGCCAGCAGCTTAGCCCCCAGCTCCTACAATGAGCAGTTCTTC. Protein: CASSLAPSSYNEQFF.

The J gene is TRBJ1-2, the V gene TRBV11-2; D gene ambiguous. This CDR3 region has 13 residues. The V end was cut by 3 bases, the J end by 3 bases, with 8 bases between. Germline V gene lookup returns CDR1 SGHAT and CDR2 FQNNGV. The DNA for the CDR3 is TGTGCCAGCAGCTTTCGCGGATACTATGGCTACACCTTC. Translating gives CASSFRGYYGYTF.

The chain recombines TRBV7-8 with TRBJ2-3; D is unclear. Trimming shortened V by 5 bases and J by 3 bases, and 15 bases separated the two germline ends. CDR3 size: 15 residues. Germline V gives CDR1 SGHVS, CDR2 FQNEAQ. The CDR3 nucleotides read TGTGCCAGCAGCGATCCCCGTCCGAGGACAGATACGCAGTATTTT. Its protein product is CASSDPRPRTDTQYF. The complete variable domain, with remaining parts taken from reference TRBV7-8 and TRBJ2-3, reads GAGVSQSPRYKVAKRGQDVALRCDPISGHVSLFWYQQALGQGPEFLTYFQNEAQLDKSGLPSDRFFAERPEGSVSTLKIQRTQQEDSAVYLCASSDPRPRTDTQYFGPGTRLTVL.

The chain joins TRBV24-1 to TRBJ1-1; D is possibly TRBD1 (6 bases). The CDR3 has 16 residues. The V end lost 5 bases, the J end lost 5 bases, and 20 bases lay between the germline ends. Germline values: CDR1 KGHDR, CDR2 SFDVKD. The CDR3 loop is CATSGISGRGGTEAFF. The CDR3 DNA is TGTGCCACCAGTGGAATAAGCGGCAGGGGAGGGACTGAAGCTTTCTTT.

On this clone itself: The junction departs from the called germline gene at one end, perhaps through a read error. The genes are TRBV30 and TRBJ1-2, with D possibly matching TRBD1 (5 bases). Germline CDR1 and CDR2: GTSNPN and SVGIG (reference sequence). CDR3 length equals 11 residues. CDR3 nucleotides: TGTGCCTGGAGTTACAGGAGTACGCACTACTTC. It codes for CAWSYRSTHYF.

The chain recombines TRBV4-3 with TRBJ2-3, with D maybe TRBD1 (6 bases). This CDR3 contains 15 residues. Trimming cost V 1 base and J 3 bases, with 11 bases left between them. The V gene's germline CDR1 is LGHNA and CDR2 YSLEER. The CDR3 bases are TGCGCCAGCAGCCAAGTACAGGGCGGGACAGATACGCAGTATTTT. As protein: CASSQVQGGTDTQYF.

The genes are TRBV5-1 and TRBJ1-1; D unclear. V lost 5 bases to trimming and J lost 0 bases, with 11 bases between them. In germline, CDR1 is SGHRS, CDR2 YFSETQ. This CDR3 contains 14 residues. CDR3 coding DNA: TGCGCCAGCAGGAGCCCAAGCATGAACACTGAAGCTTTCTTT. Amino acid sequence: CASRSPSMNTEAFF. The full variable domain, its missing parts supplied by reference TRBV5-1 and TRBJ1-1, is KAGVTQTPRYLIKTRGQQVTLSCSPISGHRSVSWYQQTPGQGLQFLFEYFSETQRNKGNFPGRFSGRQFSNSRSEMNVSTLELGDSALYLCASRSPSMNTEAFFGQGTRLTVV.

The V and J genes are TRBV6-5 and TRBJ2-3; TRBD2 might be the D (6 bases). Trimming removed 2 bases from V and 2 bases from J, with 8 bases in between. Germline assignment: CDR1 MNHEY and CDR2 SVGAGI. This CDR3 has 14 amino acids. The CDR3: CASSYRDFTDTQYF. The CDR3 nucleotides are TGTGCCAGCAGTTACCGGGACTTCACAGATACGCAGTATTTT.

Turning to this clone: The sample contains more than one DNA sequence encoding this CDR3. The chain employs TRBV11-3 and TRBJ1-1; D is perhaps TRBD1 (5 bases). The germline V gene has CDR1 SGHNT and CDR2 YENEEA. The CDR3 extends over 14 amino acids. V was clipped by 2 bases and J by 0 bases, with 7 bases between them. CDR3 protein: CASSLRTLNTEAFF. The CDR3 DNA reads as TGTGCCAGCAGCTTAAGGACACTGAACACTGAAGCTTTCTTT.

In DNA, the CDR3 is TGCGCCAGCAGCCTCAGGGGGTCTAGCGGGCCCTACAATGAGCAGTTCTTC. It codes for CASSLRGSSGPYNEQFF. V gene TRBV4-1 combines with J gene TRBJ2-1, with D perhaps matching TRBD2 (8 bases). The CDR3 length is 17 residues. The ends were cut back, 4 bases at V and 2 bases at J, with 18 bases in the middle. Germline V lookup: CDR1 MGHRA, CDR2 YSYEKL.

This clone was detected only once. The rearrangement links TRBV19 to TRBJ1-1; a weak D match, TRBD1 (6 bases). The CDR3 totals 14 residues. Germline CDR1 LNHDA, CDR2 SQIVND (reference sequence). V was shortened by 7 bases and J by 4 bases, with 16 bases between the two germline ends. The CDR3 sequence: CASKWGRGGTEAFF. In nucleotides, the CDR3 is TGTGCCAGTAAGTGGGGGCGCGGGGGCACTGAAGCTTTCTTT.

This clone was detected only once. CDR3 DNA sequence: TGTGCCAGCAGCTTCCCCGGAGTGTCAGATACGCAGTATTTT. This codes for CASSFPGVSDTQYF. V is TRBV5-4 and J is TRBJ2-3; D gene uncertain. The CDR3 spans 14 residues. The V and J ends lost 2 bases and 4 bases respectively, with 11 bases between them. In germline, CDR1 is SGHNT, CDR2 YYREEE (reference sequence).

The V gene is TRBV20-1, the J gene TRBJ2-1; 8 bases match TRBD2. The V and J ends lost 3 bases and 7 bases, in that order; junction bases with no gene match: 8. The CDR3 is 14 amino acids. Germline lookup yields CDR1 DFQATT and CDR2 SNEGSKA (reference sequence). CDR3 sequence: CSASRAGGYNEQFF. CDR3 nucleotides: TGCAGTGCTAGTCGGGCGGGAGGATATAATGAGCAGTTCTTC.

The chain couples TRBV18 to TRBJ2-3; 14 bases fit TRBD2. From germline, CDR1 is KGHSH and CDR2 LQKENI. J was trimmed by 7 bases and V by 6 bases; bases with no gene match: 6. This CDR3 region has 15 residues. CDR3 in DNA: TGTGCCAGCTCCCTCGGACTAGCGGGAGGCCATACGCAGTATTTT. Its protein product is CASSLGLAGGHTQYF.

The chain links TRBV10-3 to TRBJ2-1; perhaps TRBD1 as D (7 bases). Trimming removed 6 bases at V and 3 bases at J, with 18 bases between. This CDR3 comprises 16 residues. CDR1 and CDR2 from the germline V gene are ENHRY and SYGVKD. The CDR3 here is CAIRGTGEVSYNEQFF. CDR3 nucleotides: TGTGCCATCAGGGGAACAGGGGAGGTAAGCTACAATGAGCAGTTCTTC.

V is TRBV5-1 and J is TRBJ2-1; 7 nucleotides agree with TRBD2. Unmatched junction bases numbered 12, after V lost 6 bases and J lost 3 bases. This CDR3 has 16 residues. Germline-derived CDR1 and CDR2 are SGHRS and YFSETQ. CDR3 residues: CASTTGVRDYYNEQFF. The CDR3 bases are TGCGCCAGCACCACGGGGGTTAGGGACTACTACAATGAGCAGTTCTTC.

The J gene is TRBJ2-1, the V gene TRBV3-1 (or the pseudogene TRBV3-2); D may be TRBD2 (6 bases). The V gene's germline CDR1 is LGHDT and CDR2 YNNKEL (reference sequence). Trimming cost V 4 bases and J 1 base, with 11 bases left between them. The CDR3 sequence is 15 residues long. CDR3 DNA: TGTGCCAGCAGCCCCCGCGGGACTTCCTACAATGAGCAGTTCTTC. Amino acids: CASSPRGTSYNEQFF.

The CDR3 spells CATSRGLMNTEAFF. The DNA for the CDR3 is TGTGCCACCAGCAGAGGACTGATGAACACTGAAGCTTTCTTT. The chain recombines TRBV15 with TRBJ1-1; D gene ambiguous. This CDR3 region has 14 residues. Looked up from germline, CDR1 is LNHNV and CDR2 is YYDKDF (reference sequence). V lost 1 base and J 0 bases, leaving 6 bases between the germline ends.

This clone was found once. V is TRBV19 and J is TRBJ1-5; D is ambiguous. The CDR3 contains 13 residues. Per germline, CDR1 LNHDA and CDR2 SQIVND (reference sequence). Trimming pared 4 bases from V and 3 bases from J, leaving 7 bases between. CDR3 region: CASSTRFNQPQHF. In nucleotides, the CDR3 is TGTGCCAGTAGTACCAGGTTCAATCAGCCCCAGCATTTT.

CDR3 residues: CASSLIGSGRAYGTDTQYF. The DNA of the CDR3 is TGTGCCAGCAGCTTGATCGGAAGCGGGAGGGCCTACGGCACAGATACGCAGTATTTT. J is TRBJ2-3 and V is TRBV5-4; 10 nucleotides line up with TRBD2. Germline CDR1 reads SGHNT; CDR2 reads YYREEE (reference sequence). The V gene end was trimmed by 1 base and the J gene end by 1 base; junction bases not matched to a gene: 12. CDR3 length equals 19 residues.

The V gene is TRBV4-1, the J gene TRBJ2-1; D is uncertain. The ends were cut back, 4 bases at V and 5 bases at J, with 9 bases in the middle. This CDR3 spans 13 amino acids. CDR1 is MGHRA and CDR2 is YSYEKL in the germline V gene. In nucleotides, the CDR3 is TGCGCCAGCAGCCTCGAAGCCCACAATGAGCAGTTCTTC. It specifies CASSLEAHNEQFF.

This clone was detected only once. The rearrangement links TRBV13 to TRBJ2-1, with 9 nucleotides matching TRBD2. The germline gives CDR1 PRHDT, CDR2 FYEKMQ (reference sequence). The CDR3 is 12 residues long. The ends lost 9 bases at V and 16 bases at J; junction bases unmatched: 13. CDR3 DNA sequence: TGTGCCAGTTTGGGTCTAGCGGGAAATTATTTCTTC. It translates to CASLGLAGNYFF.

The chain employs TRBV3-1 (or the pseudogene TRBV3-2) and TRBJ1-6; D is unclear. Germline loops: CDR1 LGHDT, CDR2 YNNKEL (reference sequence). The V and J ends lost 0 bases and 6 bases respectively, with 12 bases between them. The CDR3 consists of 16 residues. CDR3 region: CASSQDRRGPNSPLHF. CDR3 nucleotide sequence: TGTGCCAGCAGCCAAGATCGCCGGGGTCCTAATTCACCCCTCCACTTT.

The chain is built from TRBV19 and TRBJ1-5; a possible D gene is TRBD1 (6 bases). CDR3 size: 16 residues. V was cut by 5 bases and J by 2 bases, with 16 bases left in between. Germline CDR1 reads LNHDA; CDR2 reads SQIVND (reference sequence). The CDR3 sequence: CASSSVGAQGNQPQHF. The CDR3 coding sequence is TGTGCCAGTAGTTCCGTGGGGGCTCAGGGCAATCAGCCCCAGCATTTT.

This clone was seen a handful of times. The chain employs TRBV18 and TRBJ1-5; unclear D gene. Trimming took off 6 bases at V and 7 bases at J, with 13 bases between the two ends. CDR1 is KGHSH and CDR2 is LQKENI in the germline V gene. The CDR3 sequence is 13 residues long. CDR3 loop: CASSLVEGQPQHF. CDR3 DNA sequence: TGTGCCAGCTCCCTCGTGGAGGGACAGCCCCAGCATTTT.

V and J are TRBV3-1 (or the pseudogene TRBV3-2) and TRBJ2-5; 7 bases map to TRBD2. Germline values: CDR1 LGHDT, CDR2 YNNKEL (reference sequence). The trim removed 3 bases at V and 5 bases at J, leaving 18 bases unmatched. CDR3 size: 18 residues. Here the CDR3 DNA reads TGTGCCAGCAGCCACGCAAGAGGTCGCGGGAGCGGATGGGAGACCCAGTACTTC. Encoded protein: CASSHARGRGSGWETQYF.

This rearrangement joins TRBV19 to TRBJ2-7; 12 bases align to TRBD2. Germline-derived CDR1 and CDR2 are LNHDA and SQIVND (reference sequence). This CDR3 is built from 16 residues. The CDR3 DNA reads TGTGCTCCGCCACCCGAGACTAGCGGGAGCTCCTACGAGCAGTACGTC. It codes for CAPPPETSGSSYEQYV.

The chain joins TRBV27 to TRBJ2-1, with 7 bases aligning to TRBD1. Per the germline V gene, CDR1 is MNHEY and CDR2 is SMNVEV (reference sequence). The CDR3 spans 16 residues. Germline trimming cut 5 bases from V and 3 bases from J; bases unmatched to any gene: 10. The CDR3 DNA sequence: TGTGCCAGCAGTATTAACAGGGGAAGCCTCTACAATGAGCAGTTCTTC. Its protein product is CASSINRGSLYNEQFF.